The 4 T cell receptor beta chains reported below all come from one sample, sequenced in a study of identical twins. TCRdb ran MiXCR on the 5' RACE reads and lists one entry per CDR3 protein. The table records 400,000 to 500,000 distinct CDR3 sequences, roughly 13% of them present only once. In addition, the sample was reused for a study of yellow fever vaccine responses in identical twins.

The sample taken for sequencing was CD4+ T cells sorted from blood. Receptor source: a young woman in good health.

Only a few counts were recorded for this clonotype. The chain has TRBV29-1 and TRBJ2-7; TRBD2 matches at 9 bases. Per the germline V gene, CDR1 is SQVTM and CDR2 is ANQGSEA. The CDR3 runs 13 residues. V was pared by 4 bases and J by 7 bases, with 8 bases of the junction left unmatched. CDR3 sequence reads: CSVGVAGVGEQYF. The DNA of the CDR3 is TGCAGCGTTGGAGTAGCGGGAGTGGGAGAGCAGTACTTC.

V usage is TRBV9 and J usage is TRBJ2-1, with D tentatively TRBD2 (6 bases). Per germline, CDR1 SGDLS and CDR2 YYNGEE. This CDR3 has 15 amino acids. V gave up 0 bases and J gave up 3 bases, with 10 bases separating them. This CDR3 is CASSVVQTSYNEQFF. The DNA of the CDR3 is TGTGCCAGCAGCGTAGTGCAGACTAGCTACAATGAGCAGTTCTTC.

This clonotype was observed a handful of times. The chain combines TRBV6-1 with TRBJ1-5; 12 positions agree with TRBD1. The CDR3 covers 17 residues. With 4 bases clipped from V and 5 bases from J, the junction kept 9 bases outside the gene matches. The V gene's germline CDR1 is MNHNS and CDR2 SASEGT. Here the CDR3 reads CASSAGTGGLRDQPQHF. For the CDR3, the DNA is TGTGCCAGCAGTGCCGGGACAGGGGGCTTGAGGGATCAGCCCCAGCATTTT.

This clonotype has more than one count but fewer than ten. The V gene is TRBV10-3, the J gene TRBJ2-1; TRBD1 matches at 7 bases. The length of the CDR3 is 15 residues. V gave up 0 bases and J gave up 3 bases; unmatched junction bases: 2. Germline assignment: CDR1 ENHRY and CDR2 SYGVKD. DNA of the CDR3: TGTGCCATCAGTGAGTCTGCAGGGGGCTACAATGAGCAGTTCTTC. Encoded protein: CAISESAGGYNEQFF.